This is a list of T cell receptor beta chains from one sample in a study of blood T cell repertoires in COVID-19. Some clones are missing from TCRdb's copy, which holds only in-frame ones; the method was immunoSEQ multiplex PCR. Among around 250,000 clones listed, roughly 86% were seen once. The sample was peripheral blood. Receptors were obtained from a woman aged 55-75 years who had recovered from COVID-19. The CDR3 runs from the conserved cysteine through the conserved F or W. The order of the fields is D gene, J gene, V gene, clone size, CDR3 DNA, CDR3 protein. D genes are given only for firm matches. Rows give clone size only sometimes, using once, few, many, or a class for an expanded clone.

NA TRBJ1-5 TRBV4-1 once TGCGCCAGCAGCCGAGCCGAGCTACTGAGCAATCAGCCCCAGCATTTT CASSRAELLSNQPQHF
NA TRBJ2-7 TRBV4-3 NA TGCGCCAGCAGCCGGGACAACTCCTACGAGCAGTACTTC CASSRDNSYEQYF
NA TRBJ1-2 TRBV6-5 NA NA CASSYSVSDYGYTF
TRBD1 TRBJ2-2 TRBV7-6 NA TGTGCCAGCAGCTTAGCAGGGGGCAATACCGGGGAGCTGTTTTTT CASSLAGGNTGELFF
NA TRBJ1-5 TRBV20-1 once TGCAGTGCTAGTACAGGGCGTAGACCCAATCAGCCCCAGCATTTT CSASTGRRPNQPQHF
NA TRBJ2-7 TRBV3-1/TRBV3-2 NA TGTGCCAGCAGCCAAGTAAGCAACTCCTACGAGCAGTACTTC CASSQVSNSYEQYF
TRBD1 TRBJ1-6 TRBV15 NA TGTGCCACCAGCAGAGGGGCAGGGACAGACAATTCACCCCTCCACTTT CATSRGAGTDNSPLHF
NA TRBJ2-3 TRBV28 NA TGTGCCAGCAGCCCTGGACTACCAGATACGCAGTATTTT CASSPGLPDTQYF
TRBD1 TRBJ2-2 TRBV4-2 NA TGTGCCAGCAGCCAAGTCGGACAGGGTAACACCGGGGAGCTGTTTTTT CASSQVGQGNTGELFF
TRBD1 TRBJ1-2 TRBV7-3 NA TGTGCCAGCAGCTTAAGACAGGGGGACTATGGCTACACCTTC CASSLRQGDYGYTF